The 27 T cell receptor beta chains below come from one sample, sequenced in a study of beta chain features in type 1 diabetes. Of the isolated RNA, all was reverse transcribed, and so the sequenced material was expressed TCRB transcripts. The repertoire was sequenced with immunoSEQ multiplex PCR; TCRdb's copy has only in-frame clones and lacks some. The sample lists over 500,000 clones, about 16% occurring once. Sequencing used naive CD4+ T cells from blood. These receptors were obtained from a man younger than 35 in good health.

This clone was counted between two and nine times. The V gene is TRBV10-3, the J gene TRBJ2-7, with 7 bases fitting TRBD1. This CDR3 has 15 amino acids. The V and J ends lost 4 bases and 1 base, in that order; junction bases with no gene match: 7. Germline lookup yields CDR1 ENHRY and CDR2 SYGVKD. The CDR3 loop reads CAISVRGRGSYEQYF. The CDR3 DNA follows: TGTGCCATCAGTGTGCGCGGCAGGGGGTCCTACGAGCAGTACTTC.

V is TRBV7-9 and J is TRBJ2-7; 7 positions agree with TRBD1. J gave up 4 bases and V 0 bases, and 6 bases lay outside the gene matches. This CDR3 region has 15 residues. Per germline, CDR1 SEHNR and CDR2 FQNEAQ (reference sequence). CDR3 sequence: CASSLAGTRGYEQYF. As DNA, the CDR3 is TGTGCCAGCAGCTTAGCGGGGACCAGGGGGTACGAGCAGTACTTC.

The V call is TRBV6-5, the J call TRBJ1-1; TRBD1 might be the D (5 bases). The V gene lost 7 bases and the J gene lost 7 bases, with 10 bases spanning the gap. In germline, CDR1 is MNHEY, CDR2 SVGAGI. The CDR3 runs to 11 residues. CDR3 DNA sequence: TGTGCCAGCACAAGTGGGGGTGAAGCTTTCTTT. Translation: CASTSGGEAFF.

The chain uses TRBV10-3 and TRBJ1-2; D uncertain. The germline CDR1 and CDR2 sequences are ENHRY and SYGVKD. V was shortened by 7 bases and J by 5 bases, with 14 bases between the two germline ends. The length of the CDR3 is 13 residues. DNA for the CDR3: TGTGCCATCACTCACGAGAAGGGTTATGGCTACACCTTC. Translation gives CAITHEKGYGYTF.

The rearrangement links TRBV9 to TRBJ2-7, with 8 bases identical to TRBD1. After removal of 3 bases from V and 0 bases from J, the junction contained 8 bases not matched to a gene. There are 16 residues in the CDR3. Germline CDR1 SGDLS, CDR2 YYNGEE. As DNA, the CDR3 is TGTGCCAGCAGCGGGATACGGACAGGGCGCTCCTACGAGCAGTACTTC. Its protein product is CASSGIRTGRSYEQYF.

This chain uses TRBV18 with TRBJ2-3; TRBD2 agrees at 7 bases. Germline values: CDR1 KGHSH, CDR2 LQKENI. The CDR3 runs 16 residues. The V segment lost 3 bases and the J segment 4 bases; nucleotides outside the gene matches: 10. The CDR3 here is CASSPNTRLAADTQYF. The CDR3 coding sequence is TGTGCCAGCTCACCTAACACGCGACTAGCTGCAGATACGCAGTATTTT. Variable domain in full (rest from reference TRBV18 and TRBJ2-3): NAGVMQNPRHLVRRRGQEARLRCSPMKGHSHVYWYRQLPEEGLKFMVYLQKENIIDESGMPKERFSAEFPKEGPSILRIQQVVRGDSAAYFCASSPNTRLAADTQYFGPGTRLTVL.

This clone was counted only a few times. The chain joins TRBV5-1 to TRBJ2-1; TRBD1 aligns across 7 bases. Germline trimming cut 0 bases from V and 5 bases from J; bases unmatched to any gene: 2. The CDR3 length is 14 residues. Germline loops: CDR1 SGHRS, CDR2 YFSETQ. CDR3 sequence: CASSLATGNNEQFF. Here the CDR3 DNA reads TGCGCCAGCAGCTTGGCGACAGGGAACAATGAGCAGTTCTTC.

This clone has just a few counts. The chain carries TRBV7-9 and TRBJ1-5; D not resolved. Trimming stripped 2 bases from V and 6 bases from J, with 8 bases between. The CDR3 has 13 residues. Germline values: CDR1 SEHNR, CDR2 FQNEAQ (reference sequence). The CDR3 DNA sequence: TGTGCCAGCAGCTTAACCAGTTTTCAGCCCCAGCATTTT. Its protein product is CASSLTSFQPQHF.

The table lists this clone with a few counts. The chain is built from TRBV21-1 and TRBJ1-1; the table's D call of TRBD1 was not tested on the DNA. TRBV21-1 is shown as a pseudogene. The CDR3 covers 16 residues. The CDR3 here is CASSKEGARQWTEAFF. The DNA of the CDR3 is TGTGCCAGCAGCAAAGAGGGGGCGAGGCAGTGGACTGAAGCTTTCTTT.

V gene TRBV20-1 combines with J gene TRBJ1-6; D might be TRBD1 (5 bases). Trimming left V 6 bases short and J 14 bases short, with 14 bases between. Germline CDR1 DFQATT, CDR2 SNEGSKA (reference sequence). CDR3 length: 11 amino acids. This chain's CDR3 is CSADKGTSLHF. The CDR3 nucleotides are TGCAGTGCCGATAAAGGGACTTCCCTCCACTTT.

The sample holds a few counts of this clone. The chain employs TRBV2 and TRBJ2-7, with a possible D match to TRBD2 (6 bases). The CDR3 extends over 13 amino acids. Germline lookup yields CDR1 SNHLY and CDR2 FYNNEI. V was shortened by 6 bases and J by 1 base, with 10 bases between the two germline ends. The CDR3 protein is CASSRRESYEQYF. The CDR3 nucleotides are TGTGCCAGCAGCAGACGGGAGTCCTACGAGCAGTACTTC.

This clone has more than one count but fewer than ten. V gene TRBV2 combines with J gene TRBJ2-7; D unclear. The CDR3 runs 11 residues. Trimming removed 5 bases at V and 3 bases at J, with 5 bases between. Germline CDR1 is SNHLY and CDR2 is FYNNEI. CDR3 DNA sequence: TGTGCCAGCAGTCAGAACTACGAGCAGTACTTC. This encodes CASSQNYEQYF.

The sample holds a few counts of this clone. The chain has TRBV9 and TRBJ1-5; unclear D gene. The germline V and J ends were trimmed by 2 bases and 0 bases, with 6 bases remaining between them. Germline lookup yields CDR1 SGDLS and CDR2 YYNGEE. CDR3 length: 14 residues. CDR3 in DNA: TGTGCCAGCAGCGTCGGATATAGCAATCAGCCCCAGCATTTT. Its protein is CASSVGYSNQPQHF.

The table lists this clone with a few counts. V gene TRBV19 combines with J gene TRBJ2-6; D is unclear. V lost 1 base to trimming and J lost 0 bases, with 10 bases between them. CDR1 and CDR2 (germline): LNHDA, SQIVND (reference sequence). The CDR3 length is 17 residues. CDR3 region: CASSIGPISSGANVLTF. The CDR3 region has the DNA TGTGCCAGTAGTATAGGACCGATAAGCTCTGGGGCCAACGTCCTGACTTTC.

J is TRBJ1-1 and V is TRBV7-6; TRBD1 is a possible D gene (5 bases). The CDR3 is 15 amino acids. The germline V and J ends were trimmed by 4 bases and 5 bases, with 17 bases remaining between them. Germline CDR1 reads SGHVS; CDR2 reads FNYEAQ. The CDR3 spells CASSSSVGRRTEAFF. CDR3 coding DNA: TGTGCCAGCAGCTCGAGTGTGGGGCGCCGAACTGAAGCTTTCTTT.

The J gene is TRBJ1-2, the V gene TRBV6-5; D is possibly TRBD1 (5 bases). Germline-derived CDR1 and CDR2 are MNHEY and SVGAGI. Between the trimmed V and J ends, which lost 5 bases and 8 bases, there was a span of 18 bases. The CDR3 loop spans 14 amino acids. As DNA, the CDR3 is TGTGCCAGCAGTACTATGCCCAGGACACTGGGCTACACCTTC. Protein: CASSTMPRTLGYTF.

The CDR3 DNA is TGTGCCAGCCAAACTAGCACAGATACGCAGTATTTT. This translates into CASQTSTDTQYF. The chain joins TRBV28 to TRBJ2-3; D remains ambiguous. The V end was cut by 8 bases, the J end by 0 bases, with 6 bases between. The CDR3 is 12 residues long. CDR1 and CDR2 from the germline V gene are MDHEN and SYDVKM.

This clone appeared a few times. This chain links TRBV4-1 with TRBJ2-7; no reliable D call. V was trimmed by 0 bases and J by 6 bases, leaving 12 bases between them. Germline V gives CDR1 MGHRA, CDR2 YSYEKL. The CDR3 loop spans 14 amino acids. CDR3 sequence (DNA): TGCGCCAGCAGCCAAGATGAGATCGGCCTCGAGCAGTACTTC. Its translation is CASSQDEIGLEQYF.

V and J are TRBV4-3 and TRBJ1-2; no reliable D call. The CDR3 runs 15 residues. Trimming took 0 bases from V and 0 from J, leaving 8 bases between them. Germline-derived CDR1 and CDR2 are LGHNA and YSLEER. This CDR3 reads CASSQEQTTNYGYTF. CDR3 sequence (DNA): TGCGCCAGCAGCCAAGAACAGACCACTAACTATGGCTACACCTTC.

The chain links TRBV7-2 to TRBJ2-3, with TRBD2 as a possible D gene (5 bases). Trimming removed 5 bases from V and 2 bases from J, with 11 bases in between. This CDR3 has 14 residues. CDR1 SGHTA and CDR2 FQGNSA come from the germline V gene. As DNA, the CDR3 is TGTGCCAGCAGCCGGATTAGCGTCACAGATACGCAGTATTTT. Protein: CASSRISVTDTQYF.

The CDR3 loop reads CASSLDRVYDGYTF. The CDR3 nucleotides are TGTGCCAGCAGCTTAGACAGGGTGTATGATGGCTACACCTTC. This chain links TRBV7-2 with TRBJ1-2, with a weak D call TRBD1 (6 bases). The CDR3 is 14 residues long. Looked up from germline, CDR1 is SGHTA and CDR2 is FQGNSA. V dropped 1 base and J dropped 6 bases, with 12 bases sitting between them.

This chain's CDR3 is CASGLKPGPRTDTQYF. The DNA of the CDR3 is TGTGCTAGTGGACTAAAACCGGGACCCCGCACAGATACGCAGTATTTT. The chain combines TRBV12-5 with TRBJ2-3; the D gene could be TRBD1 or TRBD2 (5 bases each). This CDR3 is 16 amino acids long. The germline V gene encodes CDR1 LGHNT and CDR2 FRNRAP. V was trimmed by 6 bases and J by 1 base, leaving 17 bases between them.

In its sample, this clone was seen a few times. The chain recombines TRBV5-6 with TRBJ2-1; TRBD1 is a possible D gene (5 bases). The V end lost 10 bases, the J end lost 2 bases, and 16 bases lay between the germline ends. The CDR3 is 14 amino acids. Germline V gene sequence: CDR1 SGHDT, CDR2 YYEEEE. CDR3 protein: CAGRGRDAYNEQFF. The CDR3, as DNA: TGTGCCGGAAGGGGCAGGGATGCCTACAATGAGCAGTTCTTC.

In this sample, this clone turned up a few times. The rearrangement joins TRBV2 to TRBJ2-5; D not certain. Germline-derived CDR1 and CDR2 are SNHLY and FYNNEI. CDR3 length: 12 residues. The V gene lost 6 bases and the J gene lost 2 bases, with 7 bases spanning the gap. The CDR3 is CASSYAQETQYF. The CDR3 DNA reads as TGTGCCAGCAGCTATGCTCAAGAGACCCAGTACTTC. The entire variable domain, with the rest obtained from reference TRBV2 and TRBJ2-5, is as follows: EPEVTQTPSHQVTQMGQEVILRCVPISNHLYFYWYRQILGQKVEFLVSFYNNEISEKSEIFDDQFSVERPDGSNFTLKIRSTKLEDSAMYFCASSYAQETQYFGPGTRLLVL.

The chain uses TRBV6-1 and TRBJ2-7, with TRBD2 as a possible D gene (6 bases). Trimming took off 11 bases at V and 5 bases at J, with 19 bases between the two ends. Germline V gene data show CDR1 as MNHNS and CDR2 as SASEGT. This CDR3 has 13 residues. The CDR3 region is CASRRDRVDEQYF. For the CDR3, the DNA is TGTGCCTCACGGAGGGATCGGGTCGACGAGCAGTACTTC.

The chain is built from TRBV4-3 and TRBJ2-3; D not certain. The V gene lost 0 bases and the J gene lost 4 bases, with 5 bases spanning the gap. The CDR3 extends over 13 amino acids. Germline CDR1 is LGHNA and CDR2 is YSLEER. CDR3 sequence (DNA): TGCGCCAGCAGCCAAGATTCGTCAGATACGCAGTATTTT. Amino acid sequence: CASSQDSSDTQYF.

The rearrangement links TRBV9 to TRBJ2-6; D is undetermined. The CDR3 has 15 residues. Per the germline V gene, CDR1 is SGDLS and CDR2 is YYNGEE. The germline V and J ends were trimmed by 4 bases and 2 bases, with 10 bases remaining between them. CDR3: CASSPLGTGANVLTF. In nucleotides, the CDR3 is TGTGCCAGCAGCCCCTTGGGGACTGGGGCCAACGTCCTGACTTTC.